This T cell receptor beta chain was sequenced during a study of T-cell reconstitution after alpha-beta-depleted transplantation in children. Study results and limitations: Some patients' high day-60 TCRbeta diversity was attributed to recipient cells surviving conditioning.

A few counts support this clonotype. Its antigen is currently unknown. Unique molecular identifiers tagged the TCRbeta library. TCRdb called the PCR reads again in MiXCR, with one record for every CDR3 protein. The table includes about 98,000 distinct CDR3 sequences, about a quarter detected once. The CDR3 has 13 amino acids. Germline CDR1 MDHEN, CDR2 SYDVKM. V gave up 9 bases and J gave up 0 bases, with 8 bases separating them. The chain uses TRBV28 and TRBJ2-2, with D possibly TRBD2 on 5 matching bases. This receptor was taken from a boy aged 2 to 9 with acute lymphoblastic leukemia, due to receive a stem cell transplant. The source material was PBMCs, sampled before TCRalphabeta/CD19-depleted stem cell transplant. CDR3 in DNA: TGTGCCAGTAGCGACCCGAACACCGGGGAGCTGTTTTTT. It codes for CASSDPNTGELFF. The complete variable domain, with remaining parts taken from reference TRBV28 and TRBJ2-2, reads DVKVTQSSRYLVKRTGEKVFLECVQDMDHENMFWYRQDPGLGLRLIYFSYDVKMKEKGDIPEGYSVSREKKERFSLILESASTNQTSMYLCASSDPNTGELFFGEGSRLTVL.